This T cell receptor beta chain was recorded in a study of blood T cell repertoires in COVID-19. About the research overall: The study drew acute and convalescent COVID-19 samples from the United States, Italy and Spain. Sample material is recorded as cDNA or gDNA derived from T cells, B-cell-depleted T cells, or PBMCs.

Profiling relied on immunoSEQ multiplex PCR, and the TCRdb table lists in-frame clones only, not all of them. The sample contains over 80,000 clones, approximately 88% of which appear only once. Germline lookup yields CDR1 ENHRY and CDR2 SYGVKD. The germline V and J ends were trimmed by 1 base and 5 bases, with 11 bases remaining between them. CDR3 length: 15 amino acids. This clonotype was sampled from a man in his 70s with acute or convalescent COVID-19. The chain couples TRBV10-3 to TRBJ1-4, with D hard to call. The sequenced material came from peripheral blood. Here the CDR3 reads CAISEFVGRNEKLFF. DNA for the CDR3: TGTGCCATCAGTGAGTTTGTGGGGAGAAATGAAAAACTGTTTTTT.